This T cell receptor beta chain came from a study of T cell repertoires in cytomegalovirus infection. Whole-study results and caveats: Dominating the ex vivo response were TCR beta clonotypes that were CMV-specific and HLA-C-restricted.

TCRdb processed the reads anew with MiXCR; each CDR3 protein has one entry. Of roughly 340,000 distinct CDR3 sequences in the sample, 25% to 35% are singletons; the top ten hold around 19%. To note about this clonotype: No antigen is known for it.

This CDR3 comprises 14 residues. V gave up 3 bases and J gave up 2 bases, with 11 bases separating them. Germline CDR1 reads SGHDT; CDR2 reads YYEEEE. The clonotype was recovered from a human donor in good health (CMV status not recorded). Some clones in this sample may be carry-over from other donors' samples. The V call is TRBV5-6, the J call TRBJ2-5; D is uncertain. The sequencing used cultured PBMCs, collected from culture after CMV antigen stimulation. The CDR3 spells CASSSYDAQETQYF. CDR3 DNA: TGTGCCAGCAGCTCGTACGACGCACAAGAGACCCAGTACTTC.